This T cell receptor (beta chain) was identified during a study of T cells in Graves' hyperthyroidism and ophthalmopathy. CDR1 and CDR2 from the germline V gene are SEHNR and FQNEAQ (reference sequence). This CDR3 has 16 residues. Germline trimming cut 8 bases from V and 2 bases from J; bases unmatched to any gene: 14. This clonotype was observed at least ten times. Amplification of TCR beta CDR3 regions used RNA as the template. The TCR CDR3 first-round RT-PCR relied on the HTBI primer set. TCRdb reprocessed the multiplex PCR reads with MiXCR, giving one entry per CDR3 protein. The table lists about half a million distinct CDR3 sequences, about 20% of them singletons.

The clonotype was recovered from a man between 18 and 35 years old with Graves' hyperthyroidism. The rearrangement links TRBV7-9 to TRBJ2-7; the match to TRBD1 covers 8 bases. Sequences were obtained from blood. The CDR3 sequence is CASLSPGGVRPYEQYF. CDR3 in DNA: TGTGCCAGCCTATCGCCAGGGGGCGTACGCCCCTACGAGCAGTACTTC. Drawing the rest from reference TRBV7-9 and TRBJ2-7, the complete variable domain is DTGVSQNPRHKITKRGQNVTFRCDPISEHNRLYWYRQTLGQGPEFLTYFQNEAQLEKSRLLSDRFSAERPKGSFSTLEIQRTEQGDSAMYLCASLSPGGVRPYEQYFGPGTRLTVT.